These 12 T cell receptor beta chains came from one sample sequenced in a study of T cell changes during pregnancy in multiple sclerosis. Clones were read by immunoSEQ multiplex PCR, and TCRdb kept only the in-frame ones, dropping some. The sample lists tens of thousands of clones; roughly 95% were seen once. The input for sequencing was peripheral blood, taken in the third trimester of pregnancy. Receptors were obtained from a female donor in good health, enrolled as a control in a pregnancy study.

The chain joins TRBV6-5 to TRBJ1-5; D unclear. Deletions cut 5 bases from V and 2 bases from J, with 10 bases between. Germline V gives CDR1 MNHEY, CDR2 SVGAGI. The CDR3 covers 14 residues. DNA of the CDR3: TGTGCCAGCAGTCCCTTAGGAGGCAATCAGCCCCAGCATTTT. As protein: CASSPLGGNQPQHF.

V and J are TRBV6-1 and TRBJ2-2, with a weak D call TRBD2 (5 bases). V was pared by 4 bases and J by 5 bases, with 8 bases between. The CDR3 has 13 residues. CDR1 is MNHNS, CDR2 SASEGT, per germline. The CDR3 coding sequence is TGTGCCAGCAGTGTCAGCGGAACCGGGGAGCTGTTTTTT. Amino acid sequence: CASSVSGTGELFF.

The chain combines TRBV7-9 with TRBJ2-1; 11 bases fit TRBD2. Losses at the gene ends were 7 bases for V and 6 bases for J; bases not matched to a gene: 11. The CDR3 length is 16 residues. The germline CDR1 and CDR2 sequences are SEHNR and FQNEAQ (reference sequence). DNA for the CDR3: TGTGCCAGCACCTCCAACCTAGCGGGAGGATTCAATGAGCAGTTCTTC. Translation gives CASTSNLAGGFNEQFF.

V usage is TRBV6-5 and J usage is TRBJ1-1; 8 nucleotides agree with TRBD1. CDR1 is MNHEY and CDR2 is SVGAGI in the germline V gene. Losses at the gene ends were 6 bases for V and 4 bases for J; bases not matched to a gene: 7. The CDR3 totals 14 residues. The CDR3 region is CASRPTGAGTEAFF. CDR3 bases: TGTGCCAGCAGACCGACAGGGGCGGGCACTGAAGCTTTCTTT.

This clone qualifies as medium-sized. V usage is TRBV10-3 and J usage is TRBJ2-4; 7 bases match TRBD2. Trimming removed 3 bases from V and 5 bases from J; junction bases left unmatched: 10. Germline CDR1 reads ENHRY; CDR2 reads SYGVKD. This CDR3 contains 16 residues. The CDR3 here is CAISDWGDGGENIQYF. DNA for the CDR3: TGTGCCATCAGTGACTGGGGGGATGGGGGGGAAAACATTCAGTACTTC.

The chain has TRBV30 and TRBJ2-7, with D uncertain. V lost 0 bases and J 6 bases, leaving 12 bases between the germline ends. Per germline, CDR1 GTSNPN and CDR2 SVGIG (reference sequence). The CDR3 covers 13 residues. The CDR3 protein is CAWSVSTRGEQYF. DNA of the CDR3: TGTGCCTGGAGTGTTTCAACTCGTGGCGAGCAGTACTTC.

This clone was found a few times. CDR3 bases: TGTGCCAGTCACAGGGGCAGGAACACTGAAGCTTTCTTT. This encodes CASHRGRNTEAFF. The chain combines TRBV28 with TRBJ1-1, with 7 nucleotides matching TRBD1. Germline V gene lookup returns CDR1 MDHEN and CDR2 SYDVKM. The CDR3 is 13 residues long. J was trimmed by 1 base and V by 9 bases; bases with no gene match: 5.

This clone was recorded only once. Written as DNA, the CDR3 is TGTGCCAGCAGTTACTCGACCCTAGCGGGAGAATACGAGCAGTACTTC. Its translation is CASSYSTLAGEYEQYF. The chain is built from TRBV6-5 and TRBJ2-7; the match to TRBD2 covers 10 bases. The CDR3 length is 16 residues. V dropped 0 bases and J dropped 4; count of bases not matched to a gene: 6. CDR1 and CDR2 (germline): MNHEY, SVGAGI.

This chain links TRBV7-9 with TRBJ2-1; TRBD1 aligns across 7 bases. In germline, CDR1 is SEHNR, CDR2 FQNEAQ (reference sequence). V dropped 5 bases and J dropped 5; count of bases not matched to a gene: 3. The CDR3 loop spans 13 amino acids. The CDR3 nucleotides read TGTGCCAGCAGCCCCGGGACAGACAATGAGCAGTTCTTC. Residues: CASSPGTDNEQFF.

The V and J genes are TRBV6-5 and TRBJ2-3; D is undetermined. This CDR3 has 15 amino acids. Germline values: CDR1 MNHEY, CDR2 SVGAGI. Trimming removed 5 bases at V and 3 bases at J, with 15 bases between. DNA for the CDR3: TGTGCCAGCAGTCCTCGCGAATTAATTACAGATACGCAGTATTTT. It specifies CASSPRELITDTQYF.

The rearrangement joins TRBV7-9 to TRBJ2-5; TRBD2 is a possible D gene (5 bases). V lost 8 bases to trimming and J lost 3 bases, with 10 bases between them. The CDR3 consists of 12 residues. Germline V CDR1 and CDR2: SEHNR, FQNEAQ (reference sequence). This chain's CDR3 is CASSSEEETQYF. CDR3 coding DNA: TGTGCCAGCTCCTCGGAGGAAGAGACCCAGTACTTC.

The chain joins TRBV11-2 to TRBJ2-7; D gene ambiguous. Germline values: CDR1 SGHAT, CDR2 FQNNGV. The CDR3 extends over 12 amino acids. V was shortened by 5 bases and J by 0 bases, with 5 bases between the two germline ends. As DNA, the CDR3 is TGTGCCAGCAGCCTTAGCTCCTACGAGCAGTACTTC. Protein product: CASSLSSYEQYF.